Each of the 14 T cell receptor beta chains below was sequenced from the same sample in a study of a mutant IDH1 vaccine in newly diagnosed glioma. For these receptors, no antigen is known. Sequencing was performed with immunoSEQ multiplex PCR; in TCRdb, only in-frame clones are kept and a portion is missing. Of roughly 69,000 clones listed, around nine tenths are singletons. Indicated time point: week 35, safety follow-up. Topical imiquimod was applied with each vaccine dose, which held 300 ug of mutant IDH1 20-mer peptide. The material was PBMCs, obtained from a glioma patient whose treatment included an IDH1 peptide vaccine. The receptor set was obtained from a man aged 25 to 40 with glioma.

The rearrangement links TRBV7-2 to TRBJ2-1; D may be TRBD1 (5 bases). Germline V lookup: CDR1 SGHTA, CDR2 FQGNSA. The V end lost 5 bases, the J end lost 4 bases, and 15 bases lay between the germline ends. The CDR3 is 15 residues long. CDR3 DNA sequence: TGTGCCAGCAGCCGGAGCGCGACAGAGTACAATGAGCAGTTCTTC. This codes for CASSRSATEYNEQFF.

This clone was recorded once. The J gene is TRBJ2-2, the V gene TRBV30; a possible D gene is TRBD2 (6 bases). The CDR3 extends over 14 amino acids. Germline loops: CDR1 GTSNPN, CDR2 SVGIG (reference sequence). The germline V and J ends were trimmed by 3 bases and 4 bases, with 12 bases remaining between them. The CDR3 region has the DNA TGTGCCTGGAGAGTAGGGGAGGTCACCGGGGAGCTGTTTTTT. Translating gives CAWRVGEVTGELFF. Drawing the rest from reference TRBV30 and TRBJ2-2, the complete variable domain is SQTIHQWPATLVQPVGSPLSLECTVEGTSNPNLYWYRQAAGRGLQLLFYSVGIGQISSEVPQNLSASRPQDRQFILSSKKLLLSDSGFYLCAWRVGEVTGELFFGEGSRLTVL.

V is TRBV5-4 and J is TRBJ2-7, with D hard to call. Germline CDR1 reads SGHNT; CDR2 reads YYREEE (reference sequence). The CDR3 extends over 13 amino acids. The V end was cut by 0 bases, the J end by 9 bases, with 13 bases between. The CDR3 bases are TGTGCCAGCAGCTTGGATTCAGGTTTGGGGCAGTACTTC. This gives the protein CASSLDSGLGQYF.

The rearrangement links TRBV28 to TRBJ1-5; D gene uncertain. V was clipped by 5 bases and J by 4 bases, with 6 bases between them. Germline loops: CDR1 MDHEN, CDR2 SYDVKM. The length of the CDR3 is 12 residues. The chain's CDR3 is CASSPRNQPQHF. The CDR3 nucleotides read TGTGCCAGCAGTCCCCGTAATCAGCCCCAGCATTTT.

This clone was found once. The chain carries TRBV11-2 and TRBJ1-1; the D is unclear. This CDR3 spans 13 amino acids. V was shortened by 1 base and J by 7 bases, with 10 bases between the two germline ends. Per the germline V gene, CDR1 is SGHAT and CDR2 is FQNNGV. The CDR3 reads CASSLASGIEAFF. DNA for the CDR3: TGTGCCAGCAGCTTAGCGTCGGGCATTGAAGCTTTCTTT.

CDR3 in DNA: TGCGCCAGCAGCGATAACGGTCCCCCACAAGAGACCCAGTACTTC. Its translation: CASSDNGPPQETQYF. V gene TRBV5-1 combines with J gene TRBJ2-5; no firm D call. The V gene's germline CDR1 is SGHRS and CDR2 YFSETQ. The V end was cut by 4 bases, the J end by 2 bases, with 15 bases between. The CDR3 sequence is 15 residues long. Combining the CDR3 with reference TRBV5-1 and TRBJ2-5 gives the whole variable domain KAGVTQTPRYLIKTRGQQVTLSCSPISGHRSVSWYQQTPGQGLQFLFEYFSETQRNKGNFPGRFSGRQFSNSRSEMNVSTLELGDSALYLCASSDNGPPQETQYFGPGTRLLVL.

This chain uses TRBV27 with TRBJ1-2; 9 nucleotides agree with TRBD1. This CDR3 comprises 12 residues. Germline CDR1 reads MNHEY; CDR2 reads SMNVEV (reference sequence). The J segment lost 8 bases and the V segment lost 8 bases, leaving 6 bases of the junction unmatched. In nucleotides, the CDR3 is TGTGCCAGCGGGACAGGGTTGGTAGGCTACACCTTC. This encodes CASGTGLVGYTF.

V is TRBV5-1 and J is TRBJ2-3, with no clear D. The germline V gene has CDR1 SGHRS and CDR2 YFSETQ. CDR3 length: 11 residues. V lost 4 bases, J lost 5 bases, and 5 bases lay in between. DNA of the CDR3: TGCGCCAGCAGCCTTTTAGATACGCAGTATTTT. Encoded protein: CASSLLDTQYF.

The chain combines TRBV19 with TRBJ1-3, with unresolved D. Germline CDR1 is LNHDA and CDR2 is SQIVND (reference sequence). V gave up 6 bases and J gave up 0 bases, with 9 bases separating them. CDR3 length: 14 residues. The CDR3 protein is CASRLGSSGNTIYF. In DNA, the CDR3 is TGTGCCAGTAGGTTGGGCAGCTCTGGAAACACCATATATTTT.

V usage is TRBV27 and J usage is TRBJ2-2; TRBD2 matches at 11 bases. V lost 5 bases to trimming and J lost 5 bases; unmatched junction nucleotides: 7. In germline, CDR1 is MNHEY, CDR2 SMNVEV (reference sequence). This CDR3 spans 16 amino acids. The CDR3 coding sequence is TGTGCCAGCAGTCCTTTAGCGGGAGGGAGGACCGGGGAGCTGTTTTTT. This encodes CASSPLAGGRTGELFF.

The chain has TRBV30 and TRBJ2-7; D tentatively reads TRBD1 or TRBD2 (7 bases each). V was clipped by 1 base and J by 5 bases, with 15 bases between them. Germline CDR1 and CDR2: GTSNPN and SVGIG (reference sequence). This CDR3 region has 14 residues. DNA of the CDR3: TGTGCCTGGAGTGGGGTGGGAGGGGGCGACGAGCAGTACTTC. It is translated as CAWSGVGGGDEQYF.

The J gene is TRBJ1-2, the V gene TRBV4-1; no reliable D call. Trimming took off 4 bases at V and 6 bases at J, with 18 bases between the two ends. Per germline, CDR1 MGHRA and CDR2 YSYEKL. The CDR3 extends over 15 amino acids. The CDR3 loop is CASSPVGRDGHGYTF. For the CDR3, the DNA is TGCGCCAGCAGCCCGGTTGGCCGGGATGGACATGGCTACACCTTC.

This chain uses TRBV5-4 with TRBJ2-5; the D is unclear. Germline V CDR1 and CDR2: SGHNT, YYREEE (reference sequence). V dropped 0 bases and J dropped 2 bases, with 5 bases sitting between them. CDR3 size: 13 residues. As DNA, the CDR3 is TGTGCCAGCAGCTTGGAGGAACAAGAGACCCAGTACTTC. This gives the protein CASSLEEQETQYF.

The CDR3 DNA reads as TGTGCCAGCAGTTTGAATAATTCACCCCTCCACTTT. This sequence encodes CASSLNNSPLHF. The chain uses TRBV27 and TRBJ1-6; D call uncertain. The germline CDR1 and CDR2 sequences are MNHEY and SMNVEV (reference sequence). The CDR3 totals 12 residues. The ends were cut back, 3 bases at V and 5 bases at J, with 2 bases in the middle.